These 31 T cell receptor beta chains share one sample of origin, sequenced in a study of neoadjuvant anti-PD-1 for oral cavity cancer. Generated by immunoSEQ multiplex PCR, the TCRdb table keeps only in-frame clones and is missing some. The data contain 11,000 to 15,000 clones, around two thirds of them singletons. Sequencing was performed on PBMCs, taken before nivolumab (anti-PD-1) treatment. Every receptor here comes from a person aged 35-79 years with oral cavity squamous cell carcinoma.

V gene TRBV6-1 combines with J gene TRBJ2-7; D is unclear. This CDR3 has 14 residues. The germline V and J ends were trimmed by 2 bases and 2 bases, with 10 bases remaining between them. Per germline, CDR1 MNHNS and CDR2 SASEGT. The CDR3 is CASSERTATYEQYF. The CDR3 nucleotides are TGTGCCAGCAGTGAACGGACGGCGACCTACGAGCAGTACTTC.

The V gene is TRBV5-1, the J gene TRBJ2-6, with TRBD1 matching over 11 bases. The germline CDR1 and CDR2 sequences are SGHRS and YFSETQ. The V segment lost 4 bases and the J segment 1 base; nucleotides outside the gene matches: 4. The CDR3 consists of 17 residues. The CDR3 loop reads CASSRDRGSSGANVLTF. CDR3 sequence (DNA): TGCGCCAGCAGCCGGGACAGGGGGTCTTCTGGGGCCAACGTCCTGACTTTC.

This chain links TRBV13 with TRBJ2-1, with 7 bases that match TRBD2. The CDR3 sequence is 14 residues long. The V and J ends lost 6 bases and 10 bases, in that order; junction bases with no gene match: 12. Per the germline V gene, CDR1 is PRHDT and CDR2 is FYEKMQ (reference sequence). The CDR3 DNA follows: TGTGCCAGCAGGTTCAGACTAGCCTCAACCGAGCAGTTCTTC. Translating it yields CASRFRLASTEQFF.

The CDR3: CASSLGPPYEQYF. The CDR3 coding sequence is TGTGCCAGCAGTTTAGGACCCCCCTACGAGCAGTACTTC. The J gene is TRBJ2-7, the V gene TRBV27, with D hard to call. The ends were cut back, 2 bases at V and 2 bases at J, with 7 bases in the middle. The CDR3 totals 13 residues. Germline CDR1 and CDR2: MNHEY and SMNVEV (reference sequence).

This clone turned up a few times. The J gene is TRBJ1-5, the V gene TRBV7-2; D gene uncertain. There are 15 residues in the CDR3. Trimming left V 5 bases short and J 3 bases short, with 14 bases between. Germline V gives CDR1 SGHTA, CDR2 FQGNSA. The CDR3 bases are TGTGCCAGCAGCCCCCAAGACGGGGACAATCAGCCCCAGCATTTT. This codes for CASSPQDGDNQPQHF.

The chain carries TRBV28 and TRBJ2-3, with D possibly being TRBD1 (5 bases). The CDR3 is 18 residues long. V lost 5 bases, J lost 5 bases, and 26 bases lay in between. Germline V gives CDR1 MDHEN, CDR2 SYDVKM. CDR3 in amino acids: CASSPSSMYRNSGDTQYF. CDR3 DNA sequence: TGTGCCAGCAGTCCATCGTCGATGTACAGGAATTCGGGAGATACGCAGTATTTT.

The rearrangement uses TRBV19 and TRBJ2-7, with 9 nucleotides matching TRBD1. The germline gives CDR1 LNHDA, CDR2 SQIVND (reference sequence). With V trimmed by 5 bases and J by 5 bases, 10 bases remained unmatched. The CDR3 spans 15 residues. CDR3 in DNA: TGTGCCAGTAGTCTCGCCGGGACAGGGTCCCACGAGCAGTACTTC. The encoded protein is CASSLAGTGSHEQYF. Looking up the rest from reference TRBV19 and TRBJ2-7 gives the full variable domain: DGGITQSPKYLFRKEGQNVTLSCEQNLNHDAMYWYRQDPGQGLRLIYYSQIVNDFQKGDIAEGYSVSREKKESFPLTVTSAQKNPTAFYLCASSLAGTGSHEQYFGPGTRLTVT.

This chain joins TRBV4-1 and TRBJ2-3; perhaps TRBD1 as D (5 bases). Germline V gene sequence: CDR1 MGHRA, CDR2 YSYEKL. The germline V and J ends were trimmed by 0 bases and 0 bases, with 19 bases remaining between them. CDR3 length equals 19 residues. As DNA, the CDR3 is TGCGCCAGCAGCCAAGAAGAGAGCCGGACACGGAGCAGCACAGATACGCAGTATTTT. Its protein is CASSQEESRTRSSTDTQYF.

The chain carries TRBV18 and TRBJ1-1; possibly TRBD1 for D (5 bases). The CDR3 sequence is 12 residues long. V shed 1 base and J shed 5 bases, with 5 bases lying between them. CDR1 is KGHSH and CDR2 is LQKENI in the germline V gene. CDR3 coding DNA: TGTGCCAGCTCACCACAGGGGACTGAAGCTTTCTTT. Its translation: CASSPQGTEAFF.

V usage is TRBV6-1 and J usage is TRBJ1-5; D perhaps matches TRBD1 (6 bases). The CDR3 loop spans 13 amino acids. The germline V gene encodes CDR1 MNHNS and CDR2 SASEGT. Trimming took off 4 bases at V and 7 bases at J, with 11 bases between the two ends. The CDR3 bases are TGTGCCAGCAGTGCAGGGGCGGACCAGCCCCAGCATTTT. The encoded protein is CASSAGADQPQHF.

The V call is TRBV6-1, the J call TRBJ2-3; TRBD2 agrees at 11 bases. This CDR3 comprises 21 residues. The germline CDR1 and CDR2 sequences are MNHNS and SASEGT. J lost 5 bases, V lost 0 bases, and 19 bases had no gene match. CDR3 sequence reads: CASSEARGGLAGPRWLDTQYF. In nucleotides, the CDR3 is TGTGCCAGCAGTGAAGCCCGTGGAGGACTAGCGGGCCCACGGTGGTTAGATACGCAGTATTTT.

The V call is TRBV6-5, the J call TRBJ2-4; D is tentatively TRBD1 or TRBD2 (6 bases each). V was shortened by 4 bases and J by 7 bases, with 11 bases between the two germline ends. CDR1 MNHEY and CDR2 SVGAGI come from the germline V gene. The CDR3 has 13 residues. CDR3 DNA sequence: TGTGCCAGCAGTTCCGGGGGCAGGAACATTCAGTACTTC. Translated, it gives CASSSGGRNIQYF.

This clone turned up a few times. The DNA of the CDR3 is TGCAGCGTTGAACCCATTGGGGGGGCGCGTGGCTACACCTTC. Translation: CSVEPIGGARGYTF. The chain uses TRBV29-1 and TRBJ1-2; D possibly corresponds to TRBD1 (6 bases). In germline, CDR1 is SQVTM, CDR2 ANQGSEA. This CDR3 has 14 amino acids. V gave up 2 bases and J gave up 7 bases, with 17 bases separating them.

The chain recombines TRBV6-1 with TRBJ2-1; 13 bases align to TRBD2. After removal of 2 bases from V and 0 bases from J, the junction contained 7 bases not matched to a gene. The CDR3 consists of 19 residues. From germline, CDR1 is MNHNS and CDR2 SASEGT. DNA for the CDR3: TGTGCCAGCAGTGAACAACTAGCGGGAGGGATTAGCTCCTACAATGAGCAGTTCTTC. It specifies CASSEQLAGGISSYNEQFF.

The rearrangement joins TRBV19 to TRBJ1-2; D call uncertain. Germline CDR1 and CDR2: LNHDA and SQIVND (reference sequence). V lost 3 bases to trimming and J lost 5 bases, with 16 bases between them. The CDR3 contains 15 residues. The CDR3 DNA follows: TGTGCCAGTAGTATCCCGGGAGGGTCCGATTATGGCTACACCTTC. Translation gives CASSIPGGSDYGYTF.

This clone was detected once. The gene calls are TRBV4-1 and TRBJ1-3; unclear D gene. This CDR3 has 16 residues. V gave up 0 bases and J gave up 0 bases, with 9 bases separating them. Germline values: CDR1 MGHRA, CDR2 YSYEKL. CDR3 in DNA: TGCGCCAGCAGCCAAGACCCGGGGTACTCTGGAAACACCATATATTTT. Protein: CASSQDPGYSGNTIYF.

The J gene is TRBJ2-1, the V gene TRBV30, with a tentative D call TRBD2 (5 bases). Germline values: CDR1 GTSNPN, CDR2 SVGIG (reference sequence). V shed 2 bases and J shed 3 bases, with 14 bases lying between them. The CDR3 is 15 amino acids. CDR3 sequence (DNA): TGTGCCTGGAGTCCTGGGCACGGAGGCTACAATGAGCAGTTCTTC. It is translated as CAWSPGHGGYNEQFF.

The rearrangement uses TRBV2 and TRBJ1-5; D not resolved. Trimming stripped 3 bases from V and 9 bases from J, with 6 bases between. The CDR3 sequence is 11 residues long. Per the germline V gene, CDR1 is SNHLY and CDR2 is FYNNEI. The chain's CDR3 is CASSDPGPQHF. CDR3 DNA sequence: TGTGCCAGCAGTGATCCGGGGCCCCAGCATTTT.

This clone was counted a few times. In nucleotides, the CDR3 is TGTGCCAGCAGCTCACCGTCAGGGGGCAAAAAACTGTTTTTT. Translated: CASSSPSGGKKLFF. V usage is TRBV11-2 and J usage is TRBJ1-4; 8 nucleotides align to TRBD1. Germline loops: CDR1 SGHAT, CDR2 FQNNGV. The CDR3 extends over 14 amino acids. V was pared by 4 bases and J by 9 bases, with 7 bases of the junction left unmatched.

The chain recombines TRBV7-2 with TRBJ1-1, with unresolved D. V lost 5 bases to trimming and J lost 9 bases, with 19 bases between them. CDR3 length: 14 amino acids. Germline V gene sequence: CDR1 SGHTA, CDR2 FQGNSA. The CDR3 DNA follows: TGTGCCAGCAGCCCCCCGCGGGGAGGAGGTAAAGCTTTCTTT. Translating it yields CASSPPRGGGKAFF. Full variable domain (missing parts from reference TRBV7-2 and TRBJ1-1): GAGVSQSPSNKVTEKGKDVELRCDPISGHTALYWYRQSLGQGLEFLIYFQGNSAPDKSGLPSDRFSAERTGGSVSTLTIQRTQQEDSAVYLCASSPPRGGGKAFFGQGTRLTVV.

CDR3: CASRKIGTGGTEAFF. CDR3 nucleotides: TGCGCCAGCAGGAAGATCGGGACAGGAGGAACTGAAGCTTTCTTT. The rearrangement uses TRBV10-2 and TRBJ1-1, with 8 bases identical to TRBD1. Looked up from germline, CDR1 is WSHSY and CDR2 is SAAADI. The CDR3 consists of 15 residues. The trim removed 6 bases at V and 5 bases at J, leaving 11 bases unmatched.

The J gene is TRBJ2-1, the V gene TRBV6-5, with 8 bases aligning to TRBD2. Germline trimming cut 10 bases from V and 8 bases from J; bases unmatched to any gene: 10. This CDR3 comprises 13 residues. CDR1 and CDR2 (germline): MNHEY, SVGAGI. The CDR3 is CATVGTSFHEQFF. In DNA form, the CDR3 reads TGTGCCACCGTTGGGACTAGTTTCCATGAGCAGTTCTTC.

This clone appeared once. The chain couples TRBV7-9 to TRBJ2-7; the D gene is possibly TRBD2 (6 bases). The germline V gene has CDR1 SEHNR and CDR2 FQNEAQ (reference sequence). The V end was cut by 5 bases, the J end by 3 bases, with 14 bases between. The CDR3 extends over 14 amino acids. The CDR3 sequence: CASSGFEGGYEQYF. For the CDR3, the DNA is TGTGCCAGCAGCGGTTTCGAGGGAGGCTACGAGCAGTACTTC.

This chain joins TRBV12-5 and TRBJ2-2; 10 nucleotides agree with TRBD1. This CDR3 comprises 16 residues. Germline trimming cut 1 base from V and 5 bases from J; bases unmatched to any gene: 4. The germline gives CDR1 LGHNT, CDR2 FRNRAP. The CDR3 spells CASGLGDRGRTGELFF. CDR3 in DNA: TGTGCTAGTGGTTTGGGGGACAGGGGCCGGACCGGGGAGCTGTTTTTT.

The chain couples TRBV7-9 to TRBJ2-7; 7 bases line up with TRBD1. Germline loops: CDR1 SEHNR, CDR2 FQNEAQ (reference sequence). This CDR3 contains 14 residues. V dropped 4 bases and J dropped 5; count of bases not matched to a gene: 8. DNA of the CDR3: TGTGCCAGCAGCTACGACAGGGTCGGCGACGAGCAGTACTTC. It translates to CASSYDRVGDEQYF.

This sequence joins TRBV19 and TRBJ2-3; D is ambiguous. The CDR3 consists of 13 residues. CDR1 and CDR2 (germline): LNHDA, SQIVND (reference sequence). The ends were cut back, 6 bases at V and 0 bases at J, with 7 bases in the middle. Here the CDR3 reads CASRGGSTDTQYF. The CDR3 bases are TGTGCCAGTAGGGGCGGTAGCACAGATACGCAGTATTTT.

V usage is TRBV7-3 and J usage is TRBJ2-1, with 8 bases matching TRBD1. J was trimmed by 1 base and V by 5 bases; bases with no gene match: 4. The CDR3 is made up of 15 amino acids. The germline gives CDR1 SGHTA, CDR2 FQGTGA. The DNA for the CDR3 is TGTGCCAGCAGCCTGACAGGGGATTCCTACAATGAGCAGTTCTTC. Its protein is CASSLTGDSYNEQFF.

The rearrangement joins TRBV27 to TRBJ2-2; 8 bases agree with TRBD2. From germline, CDR1 is MNHEY and CDR2 SMNVEV (reference sequence). The CDR3 sequence is 16 residues long. The J segment lost 4 bases and the V segment lost 8 bases, leaving 12 bases of the junction unmatched. CDR3: CASLDSGLGSTGELFF. The DNA for the CDR3 is TGTGCCAGCCTCGATTCGGGACTAGGAAGCACCGGGGAGCTGTTTTTT.

The table lists this clone with a count of one. This chain links TRBV4-1 with TRBJ1-3, with 10 bases fitting TRBD1. This CDR3 has 16 residues. Per the germline V gene, CDR1 is MGHRA and CDR2 is YSYEKL. V lost 3 bases, J lost 4 bases, and 6 bases stayed unmatched. The CDR3: CASSQIGTGDGNTIYF. The CDR3 DNA follows: TGCGCCAGCAGCCAGATCGGGACAGGGGACGGAAACACCATATATTTT.

This chain uses TRBV5-6 with TRBJ2-5; D is undetermined. CDR1 is SGHDT, CDR2 YYEEEE, per germline. The CDR3 consists of 14 residues. Between the trimmed V and J ends, which lost 1 base and 5 bases, there was a span of 12 bases. The CDR3 reads CASSLYGEGETQYF. CDR3 sequence (DNA): TGTGCCAGCAGCTTGTATGGGGAAGGGGAGACCCAGTACTTC.

The rearrangement joins TRBV7-9 to TRBJ1-2; 10 bases map to TRBD1. The J segment lost 7 bases and the V segment lost 6 bases, leaving 17 bases of the junction unmatched. CDR3 length: 17 residues. Looked up from germline, CDR1 is SEHNR and CDR2 is FQNEAQ (reference sequence). CDR3 sequence reads: CASSYNTPGQGSSGYTF. DNA of the CDR3: TGTGCCAGCAGTTATAATACCCCGGGACAGGGGAGTTCTGGCTACACCTTC. Full variable domain (missing parts from reference TRBV7-9 and TRBJ1-2): DTGVSQNPRHKITKRGQNVTFRCDPISEHNRLYWYRQTLGQGPEFLTYFQNEAQLEKSRLLSDRFSAERPKGSFSTLEIQRTEQGDSAMYLCASSYNTPGQGSSGYTFGSGTRLTVV.